This T cell receptor beta chain was observed in a study of neurological immune-mediated disorders. Study results and limitations: Falling below healthy controls, multiple sclerosis showed the least TCR clonal expansion, while HTLV-1-associated myelopathy showed the most.

V was shortened by 5 bases and J by 4 bases, with 10 bases between the two germline ends. Germline-derived CDR1 and CDR2 are MNHEY and SMNVEV (reference sequence). This CDR3 has 13 amino acids. There are many counts of this clonotype. Its specificity is unknown. TCRdb re-analysed the 5' RACE reads in MiXCR, keeping a single row per CDR3 protein. The data hold about 59,000 distinct CDR3 sequences, with around 3.6% observed a single time. The clonotype was recovered from a woman aged 25 to 39 with multiple sclerosis. The chain joins TRBV27 to TRBJ2-3; D is uncertain. Sequenced: PBMCs. The CDR3 nucleotides read TGTGCCAGCAGTGCCCTCCTTGCAGATACGCAGTATTTT. Translation: CASSALLADTQYF.